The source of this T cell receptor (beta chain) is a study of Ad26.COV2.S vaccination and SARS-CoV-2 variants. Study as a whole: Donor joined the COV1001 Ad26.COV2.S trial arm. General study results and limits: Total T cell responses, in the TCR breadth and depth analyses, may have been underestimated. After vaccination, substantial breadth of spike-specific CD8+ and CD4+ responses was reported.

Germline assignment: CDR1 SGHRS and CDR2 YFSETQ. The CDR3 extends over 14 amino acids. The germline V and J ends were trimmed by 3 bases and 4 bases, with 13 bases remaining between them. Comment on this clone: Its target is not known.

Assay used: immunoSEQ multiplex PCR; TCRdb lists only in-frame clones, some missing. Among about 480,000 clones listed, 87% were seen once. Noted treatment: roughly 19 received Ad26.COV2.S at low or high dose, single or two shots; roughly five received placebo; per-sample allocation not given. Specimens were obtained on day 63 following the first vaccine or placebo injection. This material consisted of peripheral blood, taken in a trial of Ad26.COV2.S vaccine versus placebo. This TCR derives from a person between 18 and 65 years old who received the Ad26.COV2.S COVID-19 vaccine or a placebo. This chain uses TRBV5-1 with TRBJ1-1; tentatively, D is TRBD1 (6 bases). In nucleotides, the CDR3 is TGCGCCAGCAGCTCCAAGGGAGGGGGCACTGAAGCTTTCTTT. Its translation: CASSSKGGGTEAFF.